The present T cell receptor beta chain was sequenced within a study of cytomegalovirus exposure and HLA in healthy donors. Study-level results: Altogether, about 160 TCR beta chains were recorded as cytomegalovirus-associated.

Data came from immunoSEQ multiplex PCR; TCRdb stores just in-frame clones and leaves some out. The sample lists roughly 250,000 clones; around 87% were seen once. V lost 2 bases, J lost 3 bases, and 18 bases lay in between. The CDR3 consists of 17 residues. The germline V gene encodes CDR1 MDHEN and CDR2 SYDVKM. In regard to this clone: Its antigen remains unidentified.

The receptor was derived from a woman aged 18-35 years in good health and CMV-seronegative. Sequencing was performed on PBMCs. The V gene is TRBV28, the J gene TRBJ2-3; tentative D call: TRBD2 (6 bases). The CDR3 nucleotides are TGTGCCAGCAGTTTACTCCAGGGTGGGGAGGATACAGATACGCAGTATTTT. This sequence encodes CASSLLQGGEDTDTQYF.